The TCR beta chain described here comes from a study of blood T cell repertoires in COVID-19. Turning to the study itself: The United States, Italy and Spain were the sources of the acute and convalescent COVID-19 samples. T cells, B-cell-depleted T cells, or PBMCs provided the cDNA or gDNA that served as material.

This clone was counted a few times. In the study's own analysis: How many nucleated cells were present was estimated from reference gene primer amplification. Repertoires were generated with immunoSEQ multiplex PCR, while TCRdb's copy carries only in-frame clones and drops some. V and J calls and clone size are given by that table; D and trimming were obtained from the DNA. In the table there are some 130,000 clones, around 87% of which are singletons. Material for sequencing was peripheral blood. This TCR came from a man aged 50-59 years with active COVID-19.

DNA for the CDR3: TGTGCCAGCAGTTACTCGCGGACTAGTCACGAGCAGTACTTC. It is translated as CASSYSRTSHEQYF. The chain joins TRBV6-6 to TRBJ2-7; 7 nucleotides match TRBD2. V lost 0 bases and J lost 5; bases outside the gene matches: 4. Germline V gene sequence: CDR1 MNHNY, CDR2 SVGAGI (reference sequence). The CDR3 consists of 14 residues.